The clone carrying this T cell receptor (beta chain) turned up a few times. Primers used in a second PCR of about 6 to 11 cycles were a sample-barcoded 5' primer and a J-beta primer mix. A template-switch adaptor containing 12 random nucleotides labeled each cDNA molecule. Using its own MiXCR run on the 5' RACE reads, TCRdb lists one record per CDR3 protein. This sample carries about 640,000 distinct CDR3 sequences, roughly 58% of them seen once, and the ten largest clones take approximately 40%. This sample was included in a study of blood T cells in healthy people across ages. Trimming at V came to 6 bases and at J to 8 bases, leaving 10 bases not matched to a gene. Germline V lookup: CDR1 SGHTA, CDR2 FQGNSA. The CDR3 has 14 residues.

This clonotype originated in a man aged 60 to 75 in good health. The specimen sequenced was blood. This rearrangement joins TRBV7-2 to TRBJ2-1; 7 bases line up with TRBD2. The chain's CDR3 is CASSVTGGVDEQFF. In DNA, the CDR3 is TGTGCCAGCAGTGTGACGGGGGGAGTCGATGAGCAGTTCTTC. Complete variable domain (other parts from reference TRBV7-2 and TRBJ2-1): GAGVSQSPSNKVTEKGKDVELRCDPISGHTALYWYRQSLGQGLEFLIYFQGNSAPDKSGLPSDRFSAERTGGSVSTLTIQRTQQEDSAVYLCASSVTGGVDEQFFGPGTRLTVL.